One sample yielded the 15 T cell receptor beta chains listed below, sequenced in a study of blood T cell repertoires in COVID-19. The table came from immunoSEQ multiplex PCR; TCRdb's copy has only in-frame clones and leaves some out. The table shows around 120,000 clones, with around 88% occurring only once. The sample was peripheral blood. Source of these receptors: an elderly man with active or convalescent COVID-19.

A word on this clone: The same CDR3 can be traced to other DNA sequences in this sample. This rearrangement joins TRBV3-1 (or the pseudogene TRBV3-2) to TRBJ1-2; a possible D gene is TRBD1 (5 bases). Germline CDR1 is LGHDT and CDR2 is YNNKEL (reference sequence). V was pared by 4 bases and J by 6 bases, with 12 bases between. The CDR3 loop spans 13 amino acids. This CDR3 is CASSPRQGDGYTF. CDR3 DNA sequence: TGTGCCAGCAGCCCCCGGCAGGGCGATGGCTACACCTTC.

The rearrangement links TRBV27 to TRBJ1-4; D is perhaps TRBD1 (5 bases). Trimming pared 7 bases from V and 5 bases from J, leaving 17 bases between. The CDR3 covers 15 residues. Germline V gene sequence: CDR1 MNHEY, CDR2 SMNVEV (reference sequence). CDR3: CASTLSWQGNEKLFF. DNA of the CDR3: TGTGCCAGCACCCTATCATGGCAGGGAAATGAAAAACTGTTTTTT.

The chain couples TRBV7-9 to TRBJ2-7; TRBD1 matches at 9 bases. Germline-derived CDR1 and CDR2 are SEHNR and FQNEAQ (reference sequence). After removal of 3 bases from V and 3 bases from J, the junction contained 6 bases not matched to a gene. This CDR3 is built from 15 residues. CDR3 bases: TGTGCCAGCAGCTTCCGGGGACAGGGAGACTACGAGCAGTACTTC. Encoded protein: CASSFRGQGDYEQYF.

V is TRBV28 and J is TRBJ1-5, with D possibly matching TRBD1 (6 bases). CDR1 is MDHEN and CDR2 is SYDVKM in the germline V gene. CDR3 length equals 17 residues. V shed 2 bases and J shed 0 bases, with 14 bases lying between them. For the CDR3, the DNA is TGTGCCAGCAGTTTAGGAAACAGGGCCCATAGCAATCAGCCCCAGCATTTT. It yields the protein CASSLGNRAHSNQPQHF.

V is TRBV7-7 and J is TRBJ2-1; 7 nucleotides align to TRBD2. Germline CDR1 and CDR2: SSHAT and FNYEAQ (reference sequence). The J segment lost 0 bases and the V segment lost 10 bases, leaving 9 bases of the junction unmatched. This CDR3 has 15 residues. The CDR3 DNA reads as TGTGCCATCGCGCCGGGAGGTAGCTCCTACAATGAGCAGTTCTTC. It yields the protein CAIAPGGSSYNEQFF.

The chain links TRBV10-3 to TRBJ2-7; D is unclear. CDR3 length: 14 residues. Germline CDR1 reads ENHRY; CDR2 reads SYGVKD. V was cut by 0 bases and J by 3 bases, with 9 bases left in between. CDR3 DNA: TGTGCCATCAGTGAGTCGGTAGTAAACTACGAGCAGTACTTC. Translating gives CAISESVVNYEQYF.

J is TRBJ2-2 and V is TRBV6-6; possible D gene TRBD1, 6 bases. CDR3 length equals 16 residues. Germline CDR1 reads MNHNY; CDR2 reads SVGAGI (reference sequence). The ends were cut back, 6 bases at V and 0 bases at J, with 14 bases in the middle. The CDR3 region has the DNA TGTGCCAGCAGGAACACCGGGACATCGAACACCGGGGAGCTGTTTTTT. Its translation is CASRNTGTSNTGELFF.

V is TRBV12-5 and J is TRBJ1-2, with D possibly being TRBD1 (6 bases). The CDR3 is 17 residues long. Between the trimmed V and J ends, which lost 0 bases and 6 bases, there was a span of 20 bases. Germline CDR1 reads LGHNT; CDR2 reads FRNRAP. For the CDR3, the DNA is TGTGCTAGTGGTTTGGTAATCGGGGGGCAGAGCCTAGATGGCTACACCTTC. Residues: CASGLVIGGQSLDGYTF.

In this sample, this clone turned up a few times. The chain employs TRBV7-2 and TRBJ1-3; D is unresolved. V shed 1 base and J shed 0 bases, with 10 bases lying between them. There are 16 residues in the CDR3. Germline-derived CDR1 and CDR2 are SGHTA and FQGNSA. CDR3 protein: CASSLDVGSSGNTIYF. The CDR3 DNA is TGTGCCAGCAGCTTAGATGTCGGGAGCTCTGGAAACACCATATATTTT.

Only one count was recorded for this clone. The rearrangement links TRBV12-3 or TRBV12-4 to TRBJ1-2, with TRBD1 matching 8 bases. Losses at the gene ends were 5 bases for V and 4 bases for J; bases not matched to a gene: 3. This CDR3 is 13 amino acids long. The CDR3: CASSLGQGYGYTF. CDR3 bases: TGTGCCAGCAGTCTCGGACAGGGCTATGGCTACACCTTC.

This chain links TRBV5-6 with TRBJ2-7; D unclear. The germline gives CDR1 SGHDT, CDR2 YYEEEE. V lost 0 bases and J 7 bases, leaving 8 bases between the germline ends. The CDR3 runs to 12 residues. CDR3 in amino acids: CASSLAGLEQYF. In DNA, the CDR3 is TGTGCCAGCAGCTTGGCCGGGTTGGAGCAGTACTTC.

This clone showed up many times. Here the CDR3 reads CASGWTSGGLEGTQYF. CDR3 DNA: TGTGCTAGTGGTTGGACTAGCGGGGGACTCGAGGGGACCCAGTACTTC. The chain links TRBV12-5 to TRBJ2-5; 13 bases align to TRBD2. CDR1 is LGHNT and CDR2 is FRNRAP in the germline V gene. This CDR3 region has 16 residues. J was trimmed by 7 bases and V by 4 bases; bases with no gene match: 9.

This chain joins TRBV29-1 and TRBJ2-1; D is undetermined. Germline CDR1 reads SQVTM; CDR2 reads ANQGSEA. V was clipped by 1 base and J by 7 bases, with 17 bases between them. This CDR3 region has 15 residues. CDR3 sequence (DNA): TGCAGCGTTGAAGGGCCTAGGATTCTCGAGAATGAGCAGTTCTTC. Amino acid sequence: CSVEGPRILENEQFF.

The chain carries TRBV27 and TRBJ1-5, with D maybe TRBD1 (5 bases). The V end was cut by 6 bases, the J end by 1 base, with 13 bases between. Germline CDR1 MNHEY, CDR2 SMNVEV (reference sequence). The CDR3 has 15 residues. CDR3 protein: CASRWSRGSNQPQHF. The CDR3 DNA is TGTGCCAGCAGGTGGTCGCGGGGCAGCAATCAGCCCCAGCATTTT.

V is TRBV19 and J is TRBJ1-6, with D possibly matching TRBD1 (5 bases). The CDR3 is 13 residues long. Germline values: CDR1 LNHDA, CDR2 SQIVND (reference sequence). Trimming took 0 bases from V and 14 from J, leaving 11 bases between them. The chain's CDR3 is CASSIDLGPSLHF. The CDR3 nucleotides read TGTGCCAGTAGTATAGATCTGGGGCCATCCCTCCACTTT.